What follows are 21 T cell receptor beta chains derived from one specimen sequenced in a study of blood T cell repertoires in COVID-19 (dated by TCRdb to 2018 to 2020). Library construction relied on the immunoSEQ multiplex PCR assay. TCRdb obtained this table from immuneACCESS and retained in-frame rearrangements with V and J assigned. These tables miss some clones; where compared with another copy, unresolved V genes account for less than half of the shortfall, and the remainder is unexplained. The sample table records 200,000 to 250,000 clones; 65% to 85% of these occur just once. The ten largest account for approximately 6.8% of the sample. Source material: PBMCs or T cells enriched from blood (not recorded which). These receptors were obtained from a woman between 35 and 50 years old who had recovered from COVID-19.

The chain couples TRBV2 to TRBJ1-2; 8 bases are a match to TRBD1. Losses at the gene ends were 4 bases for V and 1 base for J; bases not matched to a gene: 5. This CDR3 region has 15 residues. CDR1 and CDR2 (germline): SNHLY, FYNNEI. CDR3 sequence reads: CASSGSGGLNYGYTF. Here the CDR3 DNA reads TGTGCCAGCAGTGGTTCAGGGGGCCTTAACTATGGCTACACCTTC.

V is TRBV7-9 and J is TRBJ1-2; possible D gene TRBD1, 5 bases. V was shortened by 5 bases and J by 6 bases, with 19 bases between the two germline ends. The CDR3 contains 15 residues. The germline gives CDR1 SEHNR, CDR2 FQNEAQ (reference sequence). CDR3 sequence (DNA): TGTGCCAGCAGCCGCAGAAGGGGCCACACTCATGGCTACACCTTC. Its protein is CASSRRRGHTHGYTF.

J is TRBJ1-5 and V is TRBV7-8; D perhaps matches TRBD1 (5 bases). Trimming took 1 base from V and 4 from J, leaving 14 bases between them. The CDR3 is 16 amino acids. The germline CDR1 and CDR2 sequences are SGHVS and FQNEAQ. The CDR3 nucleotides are TGTGCCAGCAGCTTAGGCGGGGGGATGGTGAATCAGCCCCAGCATTTT. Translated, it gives CASSLGGGMVNQPQHF. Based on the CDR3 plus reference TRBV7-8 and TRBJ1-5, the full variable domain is GAGVSQSPRYKVAKRGQDVALRCDPISGHVSLFWYQQALGQGPEFLTYFQNEAQLDKSGLPSDRFFAERPEGSVSTLKIQRTQQEDSAVYLCASSLGGGMVNQPQHFGDGTRLSIL.

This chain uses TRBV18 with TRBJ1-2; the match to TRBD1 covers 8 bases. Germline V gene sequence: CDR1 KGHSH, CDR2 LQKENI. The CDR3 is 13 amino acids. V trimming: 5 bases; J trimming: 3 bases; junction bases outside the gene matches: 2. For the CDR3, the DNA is TGTGCCAGCTCATCGGACAGGGACTATGGCTACACCTTC. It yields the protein CASSSDRDYGYTF.

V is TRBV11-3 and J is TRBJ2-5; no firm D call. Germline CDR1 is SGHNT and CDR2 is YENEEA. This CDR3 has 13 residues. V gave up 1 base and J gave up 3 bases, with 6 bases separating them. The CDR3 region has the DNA TGTGCCAGCAGCTTAGCCGAGGAAGAGACCCAGTACTTC. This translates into CASSLAEEETQYF.

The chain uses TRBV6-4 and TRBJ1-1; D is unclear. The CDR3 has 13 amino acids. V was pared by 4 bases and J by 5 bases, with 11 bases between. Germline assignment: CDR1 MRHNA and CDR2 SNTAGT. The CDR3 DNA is TGTGCCAGCAGTGCGAGCGGTATTACTGAAGCTTTCTTT. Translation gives CASSASGITEAFF.

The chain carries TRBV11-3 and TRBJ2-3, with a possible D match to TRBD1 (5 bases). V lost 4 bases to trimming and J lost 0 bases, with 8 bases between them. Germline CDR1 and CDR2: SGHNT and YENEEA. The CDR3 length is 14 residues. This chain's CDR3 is CASSYGHSTDTQYF. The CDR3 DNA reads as TGTGCCAGCAGCTATGGACATAGCACAGATACGCAGTATTTT.

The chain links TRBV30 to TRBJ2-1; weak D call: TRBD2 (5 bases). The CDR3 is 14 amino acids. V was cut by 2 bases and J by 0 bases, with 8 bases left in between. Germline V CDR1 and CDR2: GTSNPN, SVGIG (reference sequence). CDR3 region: CAWSSGASYNEQFF. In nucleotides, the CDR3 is TGTGCCTGGAGTAGCGGAGCCTCCTACAATGAGCAGTTCTTC. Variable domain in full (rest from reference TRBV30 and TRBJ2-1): SQTIHQWPATLVQPVGSPLSLECTVEGTSNPNLYWYRQAAGRGLQLLFYSVGIGQISSEVPQNLSASRPQDRQFILSSKKLLLSDSGFYLCAWSSGASYNEQFFGPGTRLTVL.

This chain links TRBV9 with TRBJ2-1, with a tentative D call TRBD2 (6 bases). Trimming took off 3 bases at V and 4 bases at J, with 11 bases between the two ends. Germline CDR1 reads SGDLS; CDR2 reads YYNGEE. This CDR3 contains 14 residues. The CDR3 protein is CASSGDLAYNEQFF. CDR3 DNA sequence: TGTGCCAGCAGCGGGGATCTAGCGTACAATGAGCAGTTCTTC.

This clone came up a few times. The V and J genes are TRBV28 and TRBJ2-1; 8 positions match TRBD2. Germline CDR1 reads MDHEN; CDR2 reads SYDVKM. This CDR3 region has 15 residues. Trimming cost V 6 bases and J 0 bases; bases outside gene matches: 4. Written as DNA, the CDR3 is TGTGCCAGCAGCCTCAGCGGGAGCTCCTACAATGAGCAGTTCTTC. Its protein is CASSLSGSSYNEQFF.

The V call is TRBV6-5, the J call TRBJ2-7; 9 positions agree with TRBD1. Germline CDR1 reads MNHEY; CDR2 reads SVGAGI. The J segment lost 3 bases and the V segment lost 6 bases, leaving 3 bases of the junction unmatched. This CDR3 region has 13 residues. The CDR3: CASRKTGGYEQYF. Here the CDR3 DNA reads TGTGCCAGCAGAAAGACAGGGGGCTACGAGCAGTACTTC.

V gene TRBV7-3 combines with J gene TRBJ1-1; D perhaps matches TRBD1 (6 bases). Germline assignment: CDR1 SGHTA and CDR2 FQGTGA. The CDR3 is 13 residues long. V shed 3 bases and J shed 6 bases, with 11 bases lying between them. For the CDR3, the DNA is TGTGCCAGCAGCTTCAGAGGGGGGGCTGAAGCTTTCTTT. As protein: CASSFRGGAEAFF.

The CDR3 nucleotides read TGTGCCATCAGTGCTAGCGCCCAAGACAATGAGCAGTTCTTC. It translates to CAISASAQDNEQFF. The rearrangement joins TRBV10-3 to TRBJ2-1, with TRBD2 as a possible D gene (6 bases). There are 14 residues in the CDR3. The V and J ends lost 4 bases and 5 bases respectively, with 12 bases between them. CDR1 is ENHRY, CDR2 SYGVKD, per germline.

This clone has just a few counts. The CDR3 DNA is TGTGCCAGCAGTTCGGGACAGGTCACACCGACTGAAGCTTTCTTT. Translating it yields CASSSGQVTPTEAFF. This sequence joins TRBV27 and TRBJ1-1, with 8 bases aligning to TRBD1. The V and J ends lost 4 bases and 5 bases, in that order; junction bases with no gene match: 9. Germline loops: CDR1 MNHEY, CDR2 SMNVEV (reference sequence). The CDR3 contains 15 residues.

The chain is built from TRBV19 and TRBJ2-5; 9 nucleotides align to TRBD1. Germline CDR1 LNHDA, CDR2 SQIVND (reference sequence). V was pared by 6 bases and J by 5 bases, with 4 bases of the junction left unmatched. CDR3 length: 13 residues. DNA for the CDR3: TGTGCCAGTAGGGATGACAGGGGGGAGACCCAGTACTTC. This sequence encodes CASRDDRGETQYF.

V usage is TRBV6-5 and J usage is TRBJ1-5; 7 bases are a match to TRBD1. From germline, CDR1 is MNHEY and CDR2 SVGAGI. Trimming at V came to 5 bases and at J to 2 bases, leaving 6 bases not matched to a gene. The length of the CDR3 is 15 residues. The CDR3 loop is CASSQGVPGNQPQHF. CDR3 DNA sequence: TGTGCCAGCAGTCAGGGGGTGCCGGGCAATCAGCCCCAGCATTTT.

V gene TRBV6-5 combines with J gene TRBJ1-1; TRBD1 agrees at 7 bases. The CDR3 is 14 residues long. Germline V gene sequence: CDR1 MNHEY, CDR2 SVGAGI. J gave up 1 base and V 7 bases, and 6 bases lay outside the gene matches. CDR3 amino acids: CASTRQGWNTEAFF. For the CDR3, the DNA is TGTGCCAGCACTAGACAGGGTTGGAACACTGAAGCTTTCTTT.

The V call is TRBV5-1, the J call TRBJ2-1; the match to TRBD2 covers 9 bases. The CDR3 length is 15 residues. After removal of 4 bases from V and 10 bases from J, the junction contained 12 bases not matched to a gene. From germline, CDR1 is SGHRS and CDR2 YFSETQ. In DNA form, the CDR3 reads TGCGCCAGCAGCGAGACTAGCGGAGGGCCCAGCGAGCAGTTCTTC. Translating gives CASSETSGGPSEQFF.

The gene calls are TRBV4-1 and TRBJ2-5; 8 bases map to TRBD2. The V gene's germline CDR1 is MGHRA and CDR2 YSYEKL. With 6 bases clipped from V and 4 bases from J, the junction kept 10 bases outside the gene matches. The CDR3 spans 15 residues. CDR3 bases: TGCGCCAGCAGTAAGACGGGAGGGGGAACAGAGACCCAGTACTTC. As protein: CASSKTGGGTETQYF.

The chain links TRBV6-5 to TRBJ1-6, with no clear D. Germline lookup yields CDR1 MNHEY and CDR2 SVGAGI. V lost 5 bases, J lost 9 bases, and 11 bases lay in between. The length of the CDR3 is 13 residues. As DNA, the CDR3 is TGTGCCAGCAGTCTCACGGTTGGTTCACCCCTCCACTTT. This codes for CASSLTVGSPLHF.

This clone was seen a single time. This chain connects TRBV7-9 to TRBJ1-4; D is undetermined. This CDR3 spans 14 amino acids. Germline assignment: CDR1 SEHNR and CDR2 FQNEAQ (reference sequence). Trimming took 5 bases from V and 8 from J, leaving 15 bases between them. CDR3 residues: CASSPKLRVEKLFF. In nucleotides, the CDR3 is TGTGCCAGCAGCCCGAAGCTCCGGGTGGAAAAACTGTTTTTT.